A single T cell receptor beta chain is shown here with its context. The sample is drawn from a study of Ad26.COV2.S vaccination and SARS-CoV-2 variants. There are 18 residues in the CDR3. Trimming at V came to 6 bases and at J to 2 bases, leaving 16 bases not matched to a gene. Germline V gene lookup returns CDR1 MNHNY and CDR2 SVGAGI (reference sequence). Stated treatment: about 20 received Ad26.COV2.S at low or high dose, single or two shots; 5 received placebo; per-sample allocation not given. Day 63 following the first vaccine or placebo injection was when the samples were taken. Libraries were prepared by immunoSEQ multiplex PCR; TCRdb keeps only in-frame clonotypes and omits some of them. The sample has about 350,000 clones; 75% to 90% are singletons.

The TCR originated in a person aged 18 to 65 who received the Ad26.COV2.S COVID-19 vaccine or a placebo. The sequencing used peripheral blood, collected in a trial of Ad26.COV2.S vaccine versus placebo. V gene TRBV6-6 combines with J gene TRBJ1-5, with TRBD1 matching 7 bases. DNA of the CDR3: TGTGCCAGCAGCCGAACTAGACAGGGCCTAAGGGGCAATCAGCCCCAGCATTTT. It encodes CASSRTRQGLRGNQPQHF.